Listed here is a single TCR beta chain. It has no known antigen specificity. Nothing much larger sits one base from this clone, and base qualities are not available. The library was built by means of RT-PCR. Data came from a NextSeq 550. TCRdb reran the public reads through fastp at Q25 and MiXCR, keeping productive beta chains. Every distinct CDR3 protein forms one entry, paired with its most common genes and DNA. For this sample there are about 200,000 distinct CDR3 sequences; around two fifths appear just once. Together, the top ten hold 25% to 35% of the sample. These data are taken from a study of patients and donors after allogeneic stem cell transplantation (dated by TCRdb to 2018 to 2021). The germline V and J ends show losses of 6 bases and 8 bases respectively, and no gene match explains 5 bases of the junction. Measured from the cysteine to the phenylalanine, the CDR3 is 13 residues long. Only CDR3 DNA is held: 39 bases, read in frame from base 1.

The chain is assembled from TRBV12-3 or TRBV12-4 and TRBJ2-2; a stretch of 8 junction bases matches TRBD2. The source is a human donor who was either an allogeneic HSCT recipient or a stem cell or donor lymphocyte infusion donor (not recorded which). It is not recorded whose cells these are; they may come from a transplant donor. Sequenced material: blood, either unsorted or a sorted T cell fraction (not recorded which). The DNA sequence is given as TGTGCCAGCAGCACGAGCGGGAGTGGGGAGCTGTTTTTT. This sequence encodes CASSTSGSGELFF.